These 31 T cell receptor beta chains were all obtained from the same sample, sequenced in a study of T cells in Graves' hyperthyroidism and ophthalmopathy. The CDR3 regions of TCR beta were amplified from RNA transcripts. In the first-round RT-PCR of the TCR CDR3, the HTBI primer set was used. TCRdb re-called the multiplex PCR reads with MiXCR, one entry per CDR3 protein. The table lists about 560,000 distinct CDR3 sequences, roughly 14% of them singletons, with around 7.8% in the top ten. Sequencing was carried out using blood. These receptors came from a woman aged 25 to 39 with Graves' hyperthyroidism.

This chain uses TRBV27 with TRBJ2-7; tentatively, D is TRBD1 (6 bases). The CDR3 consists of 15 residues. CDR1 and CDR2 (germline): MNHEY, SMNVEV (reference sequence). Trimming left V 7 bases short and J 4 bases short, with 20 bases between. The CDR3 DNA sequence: TGTGCCAGCAATCTCAAACCGGGACAACTATACGAGCAGTACTTC. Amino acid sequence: CASNLKPGQLYEQYF.

CDR3 in DNA: TGCAGTGGCACTAGCGGAAAGCGGTACGAGCAGTACTTC. Amino acids: CSGTSGKRYEQYF. The chain combines TRBV20-1 with TRBJ2-7; 8 bases map to TRBD2. CDR1 is DFQATT, CDR2 SNEGSKA, per germline (reference sequence). Trimming cost V 7 bases and J 4 bases; bases outside gene matches: 9. This CDR3 has 13 amino acids.

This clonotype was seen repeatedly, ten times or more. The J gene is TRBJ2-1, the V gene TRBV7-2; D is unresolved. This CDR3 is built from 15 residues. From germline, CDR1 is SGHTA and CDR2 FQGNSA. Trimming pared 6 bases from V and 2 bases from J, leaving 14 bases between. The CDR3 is CASSPRAGAYNEQFF. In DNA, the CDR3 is TGTGCCAGCAGTCCTAGGGCCGGAGCCTACAATGAGCAGTTCTTC.

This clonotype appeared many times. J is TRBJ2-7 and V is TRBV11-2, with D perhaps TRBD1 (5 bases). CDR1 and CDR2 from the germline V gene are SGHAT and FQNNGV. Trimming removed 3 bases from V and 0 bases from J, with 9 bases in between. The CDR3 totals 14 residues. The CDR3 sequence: CASSFSDISYEQYF. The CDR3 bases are TGTGCCAGCAGCTTCTCGGACATCTCCTACGAGCAGTACTTC.

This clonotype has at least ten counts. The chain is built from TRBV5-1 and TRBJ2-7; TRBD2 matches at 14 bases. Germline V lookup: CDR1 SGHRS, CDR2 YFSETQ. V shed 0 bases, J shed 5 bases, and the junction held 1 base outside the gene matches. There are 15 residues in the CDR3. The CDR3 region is CASSLVGLAGDEQYF. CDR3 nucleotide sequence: TGCGCCAGCAGCTTGGTGGGACTAGCGGGAGACGAGCAGTACTTC.

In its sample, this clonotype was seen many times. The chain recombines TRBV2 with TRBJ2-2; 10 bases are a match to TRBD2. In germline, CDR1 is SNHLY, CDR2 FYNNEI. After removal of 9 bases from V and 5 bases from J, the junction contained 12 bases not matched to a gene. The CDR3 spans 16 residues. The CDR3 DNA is TGTGCCAGTCTGGGAGGTCTAGCGGGAGATACCGGGGAGCTGTTTTTT. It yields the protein CASLGGLAGDTGELFF. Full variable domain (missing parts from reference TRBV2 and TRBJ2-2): EPEVTQTPSHQVTQMGQEVILRCVPISNHLYFYWYRQILGQKVEFLVSFYNNEISEKSEIFDDQFSVERPDGSNFTLKIRSTKLEDSAMYFCASLGGLAGDTGELFFGEGSRLTVL.

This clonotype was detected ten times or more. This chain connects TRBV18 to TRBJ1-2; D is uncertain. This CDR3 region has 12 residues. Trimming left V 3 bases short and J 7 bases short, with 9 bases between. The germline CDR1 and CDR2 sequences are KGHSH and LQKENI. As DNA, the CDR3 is TGTGCCAGCTCACCCGTGGCGGGTGGCTACACCTTC. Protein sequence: CASSPVAGGYTF.

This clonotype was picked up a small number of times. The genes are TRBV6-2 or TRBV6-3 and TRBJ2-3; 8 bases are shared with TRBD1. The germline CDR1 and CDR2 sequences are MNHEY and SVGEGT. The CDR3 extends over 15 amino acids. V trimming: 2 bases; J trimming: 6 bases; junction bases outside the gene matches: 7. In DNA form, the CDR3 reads TGTGCCAGCAGTTACGACGTCAGGGGGCTTGATACGCAGTATTTT. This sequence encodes CASSYDVRGLDTQYF.

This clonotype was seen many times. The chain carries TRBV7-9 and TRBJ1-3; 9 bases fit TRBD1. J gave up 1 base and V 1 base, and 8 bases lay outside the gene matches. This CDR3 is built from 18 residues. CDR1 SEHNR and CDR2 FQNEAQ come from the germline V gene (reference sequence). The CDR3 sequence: CASSLDRRTGESGNTIYF. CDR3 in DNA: TGTGCCAGCAGCTTAGATCGGCGGACAGGGGAATCTGGAAACACCATATATTTT.

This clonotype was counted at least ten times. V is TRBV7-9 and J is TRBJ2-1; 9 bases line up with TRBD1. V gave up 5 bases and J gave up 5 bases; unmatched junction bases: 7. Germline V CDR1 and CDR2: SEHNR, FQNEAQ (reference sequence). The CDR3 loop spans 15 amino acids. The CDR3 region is CASSPGTGRDNEQFF. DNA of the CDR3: TGTGCCAGCAGCCCCGGGACAGGGAGGGACAATGAGCAGTTCTTC. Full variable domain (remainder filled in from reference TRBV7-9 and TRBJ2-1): DTGVSQNPRHKITKRGQNVTFRCDPISEHNRLYWYRQTLGQGPEFLTYFQNEAQLEKSRLLSDRFSAERPKGSFSTLEIQRTEQGDSAMYLCASSPGTGRDNEQFFGPGTRLTVL.

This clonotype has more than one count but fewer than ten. The DNA for the CDR3 is TGCAGTGCTGAATGGACGGCAGGATCCACAGATACGCAGTATTTT. Protein: CSAEWTAGSTDTQYF. V usage is TRBV20-1 and J usage is TRBJ2-3, with no clear D. V lost 5 bases and J lost 2, with 17 bases in between. The CDR3 runs to 15 residues. Germline CDR1 is DFQATT and CDR2 is SNEGSKA (reference sequence).

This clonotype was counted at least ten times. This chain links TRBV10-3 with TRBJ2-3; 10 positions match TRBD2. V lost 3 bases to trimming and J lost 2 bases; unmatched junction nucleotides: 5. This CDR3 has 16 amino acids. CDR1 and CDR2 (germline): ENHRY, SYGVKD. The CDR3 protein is CAISDFLAGDTDTQYF. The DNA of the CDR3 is TGTGCCATCAGTGATTTCCTAGCGGGAGACACAGATACGCAGTATTTT.

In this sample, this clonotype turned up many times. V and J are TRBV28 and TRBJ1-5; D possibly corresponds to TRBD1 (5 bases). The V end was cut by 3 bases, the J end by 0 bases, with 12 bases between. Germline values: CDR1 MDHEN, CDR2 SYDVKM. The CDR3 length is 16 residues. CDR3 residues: CASSFDNRYSNQPQHF. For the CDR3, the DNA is TGTGCCAGCAGTTTCGACAACAGGTATAGCAATCAGCCCCAGCATTTT.

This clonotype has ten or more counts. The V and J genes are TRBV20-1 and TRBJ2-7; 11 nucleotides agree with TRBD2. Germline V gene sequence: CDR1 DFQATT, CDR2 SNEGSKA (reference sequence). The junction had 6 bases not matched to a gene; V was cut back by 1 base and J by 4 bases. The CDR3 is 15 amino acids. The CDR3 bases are TGCAGTGCTAGAGTCATAGCGGGAGGGCAGTACGAGCAGTACTTC. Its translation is CSARVIAGGQYEQYF.

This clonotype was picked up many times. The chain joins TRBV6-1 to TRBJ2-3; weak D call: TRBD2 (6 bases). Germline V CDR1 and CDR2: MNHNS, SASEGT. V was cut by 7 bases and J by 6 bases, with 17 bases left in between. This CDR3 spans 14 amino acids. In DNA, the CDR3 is TGTGCCAGCACGCTCCCGGGAGCTGGGGATACGCAGTATTTT. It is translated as CASTLPGAGDTQYF.

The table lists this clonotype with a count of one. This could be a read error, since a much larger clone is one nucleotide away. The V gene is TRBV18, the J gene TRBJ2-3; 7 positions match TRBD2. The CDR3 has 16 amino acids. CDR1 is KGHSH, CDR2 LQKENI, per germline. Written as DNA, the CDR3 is TGTACCAGCTCCTTGGCTAGCGGAGTCAACACAGATACGCAGTATTTT. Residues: CTSSLASGVNTDTQYF. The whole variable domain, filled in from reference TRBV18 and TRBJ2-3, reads NAGVMQNPRHLVRRRGQEARLRCSPMKGHSHVYWYRQLPEEGLKFMVYLQKENIIDESGMPKERFSAEFPKEGPSILRIQQVVRGDSAAYFCTSSLASGVNTDTQYFGPGTRLTVL.

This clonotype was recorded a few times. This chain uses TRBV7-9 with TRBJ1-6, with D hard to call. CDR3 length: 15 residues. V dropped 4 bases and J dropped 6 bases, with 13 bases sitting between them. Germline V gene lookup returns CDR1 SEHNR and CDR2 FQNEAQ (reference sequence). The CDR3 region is CASSSLSGLNSPLHF. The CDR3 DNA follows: TGTGCCAGCAGCTCACTCTCCGGACTTAATTCACCCCTCCACTTT.

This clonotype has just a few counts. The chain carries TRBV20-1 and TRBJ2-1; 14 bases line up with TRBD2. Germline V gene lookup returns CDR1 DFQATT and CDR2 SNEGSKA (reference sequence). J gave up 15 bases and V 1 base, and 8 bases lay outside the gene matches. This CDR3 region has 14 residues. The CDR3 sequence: CSARAPGLAGGRFF. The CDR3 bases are TGCAGTGCTAGAGCCCCTGGACTAGCGGGAGGTCGGTTCTTC.

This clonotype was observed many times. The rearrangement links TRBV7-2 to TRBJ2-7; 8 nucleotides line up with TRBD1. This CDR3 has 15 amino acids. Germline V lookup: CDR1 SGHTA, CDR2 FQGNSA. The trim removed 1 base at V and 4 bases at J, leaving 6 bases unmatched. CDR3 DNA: TGTGCCAGCAGCTTAGTGGGCAGGGGGCAGTACGAGCAGTACTTC. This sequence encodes CASSLVGRGQYEQYF.

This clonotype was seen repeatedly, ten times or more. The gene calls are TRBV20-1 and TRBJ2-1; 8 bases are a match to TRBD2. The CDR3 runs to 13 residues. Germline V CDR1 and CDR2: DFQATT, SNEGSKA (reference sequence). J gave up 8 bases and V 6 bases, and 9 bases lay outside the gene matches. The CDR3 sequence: CSASGSSMYEQFF. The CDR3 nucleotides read TGCAGTGCGAGCGGGAGTTCAATGTATGAGCAGTTCTTC.

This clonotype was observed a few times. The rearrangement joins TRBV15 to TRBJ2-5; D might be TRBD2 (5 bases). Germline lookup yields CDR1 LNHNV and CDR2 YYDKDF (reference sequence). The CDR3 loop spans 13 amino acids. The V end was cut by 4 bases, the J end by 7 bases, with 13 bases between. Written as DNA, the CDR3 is TGTGCCACCAGCACCGAGGACCGGGGGACCCAGTACTTC. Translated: CATSTEDRGTQYF.

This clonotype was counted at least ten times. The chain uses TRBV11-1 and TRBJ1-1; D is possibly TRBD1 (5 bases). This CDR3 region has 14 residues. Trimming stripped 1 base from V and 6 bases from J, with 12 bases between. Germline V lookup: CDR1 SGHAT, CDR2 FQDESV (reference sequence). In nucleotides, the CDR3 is TGTGCCAGCAGCTTAGGGCAGGGTATCGCTGAAGCTTTCTTT. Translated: CASSLGQGIAEAFF.

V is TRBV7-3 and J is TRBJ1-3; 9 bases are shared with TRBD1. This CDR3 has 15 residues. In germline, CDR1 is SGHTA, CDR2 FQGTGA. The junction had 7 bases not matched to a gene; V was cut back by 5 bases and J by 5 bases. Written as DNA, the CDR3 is TGTGCCAGCAGCCAGATGACAGGGGGGAGAAACACCATATATTTT. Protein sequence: CASSQMTGGRNTIYF.

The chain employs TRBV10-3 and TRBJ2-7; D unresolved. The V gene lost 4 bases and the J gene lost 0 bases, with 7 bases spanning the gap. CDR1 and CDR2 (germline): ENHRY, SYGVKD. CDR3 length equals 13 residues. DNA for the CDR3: TGTGCCATCAGTGGTCAGAACTCCTACGAGCAGTACTTC. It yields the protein CAISGQNSYEQYF.

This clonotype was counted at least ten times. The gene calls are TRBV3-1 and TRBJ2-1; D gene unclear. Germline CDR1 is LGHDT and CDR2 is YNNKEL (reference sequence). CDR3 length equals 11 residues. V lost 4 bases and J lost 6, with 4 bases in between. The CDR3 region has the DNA TGTGCCAGCAGCCGTCCCAATGAGCAGTTCTTC. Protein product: CASSRPNEQFF.

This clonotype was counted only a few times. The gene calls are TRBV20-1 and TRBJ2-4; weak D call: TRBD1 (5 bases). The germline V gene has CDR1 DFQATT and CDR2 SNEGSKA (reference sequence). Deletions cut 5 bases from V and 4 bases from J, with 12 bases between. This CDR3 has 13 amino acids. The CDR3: CSASGHLKNIQYF. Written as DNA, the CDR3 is TGCAGTGCTTCCGGACACTTAAAAAACATTCAGTACTTC.

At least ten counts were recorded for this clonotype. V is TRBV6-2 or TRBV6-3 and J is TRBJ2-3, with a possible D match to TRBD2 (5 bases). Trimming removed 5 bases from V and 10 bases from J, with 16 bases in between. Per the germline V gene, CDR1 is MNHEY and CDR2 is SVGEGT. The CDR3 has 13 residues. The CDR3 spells CASSRTYGKAQYF. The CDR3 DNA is TGTGCCAGCAGTCGAACTTACGGGAAGGCGCAGTATTTT.

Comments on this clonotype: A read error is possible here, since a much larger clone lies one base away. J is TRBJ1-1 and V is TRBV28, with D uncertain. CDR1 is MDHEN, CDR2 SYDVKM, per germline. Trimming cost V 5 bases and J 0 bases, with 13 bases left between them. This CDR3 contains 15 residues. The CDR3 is CASSESAQMNTEAFF. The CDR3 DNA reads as TGTGCCAGCAGTGAGTCGGCGCAGATGAACACTGAAGCTTTCTTT. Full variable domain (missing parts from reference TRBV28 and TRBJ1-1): DVKVTQSSRYLVKRTGEKVFLECVQDMDHENMFWYRQDPGLGLRLIYFSYDVKMKEKGDIPEGYSVSREKKERFSLILESASTNQTSMYLCASSESAQMNTEAFFGQGTRLTVV.

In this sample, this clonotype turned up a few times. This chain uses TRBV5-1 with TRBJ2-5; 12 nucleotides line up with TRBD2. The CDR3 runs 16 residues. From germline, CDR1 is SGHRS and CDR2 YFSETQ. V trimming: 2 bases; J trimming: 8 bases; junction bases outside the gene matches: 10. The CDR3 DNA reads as TGCGCCAGCAGCTTCTCTAGCGGGAGGGACGTCGGTACCCAGTACTTC. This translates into CASSFSSGRDVGTQYF.

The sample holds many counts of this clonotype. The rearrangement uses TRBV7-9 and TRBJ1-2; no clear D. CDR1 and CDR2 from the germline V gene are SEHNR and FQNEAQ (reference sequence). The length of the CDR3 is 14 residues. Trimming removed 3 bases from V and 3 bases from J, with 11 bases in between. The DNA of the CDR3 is TGTGCCAGCAGCTTGAACGCGGAGGACTATGGCTACACCTTC. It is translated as CASSLNAEDYGYTF.

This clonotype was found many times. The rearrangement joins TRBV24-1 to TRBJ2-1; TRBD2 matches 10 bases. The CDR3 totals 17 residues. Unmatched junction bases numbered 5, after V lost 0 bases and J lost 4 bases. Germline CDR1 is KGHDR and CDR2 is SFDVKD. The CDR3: CATSDLQTSGKYNEQFF. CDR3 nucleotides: TGTGCCACCAGTGATTTGCAAACTAGCGGGAAATACAATGAGCAGTTCTTC.